The T cell receptor beta chain under discussion was sequenced for a study of regulatory T cells in long-lasting Graves disease. As to time point: persistent/refractory GD, antithyroid drugs over 5 years with positive TRAb. Extracted PBMC RNA gave rise to the TCR library. Diagnosing Graves' disease relied on the American Thyroid Association guidelines. To make TCR beta libraries, researchers used iRepertoire HTBI primers and Arm-PCR of CDR3 regions. TCRdb itself ran the multiplex PCR reads through MiXCR, one entry per CDR3 protein. Seen here are roughly 500,000 distinct CDR3 sequences, around 21% observed once, and the top ten hold over 7.5%. The germline gives CDR1 SGHAT, CDR2 FQNNGV. The V end was cut by 4 bases, the J end by 4 bases, with 13 bases between. The length of the CDR3 is 14 residues. This clonotype was counted at least ten times.

The TCR comes from a female donor with Graves disease. The chain employs TRBV11-2 and TRBJ1-2; D perhaps matches TRBD1 (6 bases). The sample consisted of peripheral blood mononuclear cells (PBMCs), taken when the disease was refractory, from a patient treated with antithyroid drugs. The CDR3 sequence is CASSWPGAVYGYTF. Written as DNA, the CDR3 is TGTGCCAGCAGCTGGCCAGGGGCTGTCTATGGCTACACCTTC.